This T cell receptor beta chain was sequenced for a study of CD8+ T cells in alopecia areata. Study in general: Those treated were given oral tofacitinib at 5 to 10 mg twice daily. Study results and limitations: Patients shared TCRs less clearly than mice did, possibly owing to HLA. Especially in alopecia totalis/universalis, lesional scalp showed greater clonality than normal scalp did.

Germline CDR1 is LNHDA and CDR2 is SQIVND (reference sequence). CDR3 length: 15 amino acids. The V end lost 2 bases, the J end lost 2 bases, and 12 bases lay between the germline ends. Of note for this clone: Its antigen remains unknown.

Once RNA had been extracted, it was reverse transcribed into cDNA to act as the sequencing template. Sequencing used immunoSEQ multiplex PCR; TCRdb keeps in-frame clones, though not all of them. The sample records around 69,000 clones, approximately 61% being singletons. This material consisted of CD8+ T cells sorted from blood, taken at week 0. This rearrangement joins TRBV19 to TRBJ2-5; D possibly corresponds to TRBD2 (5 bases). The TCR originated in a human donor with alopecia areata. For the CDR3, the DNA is TGTGCCAGTAGTATACGGGAAAAATTTCAAGAGACCCAGTACTTC. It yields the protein CASSIREKFQETQYF.